This T cell receptor beta chain was observed in a study of shared clonotypes between healthy human individuals. For the study at large: Three plates were used per donor for CD4 naive, three for CD4 memory, two for CD8 naive and one for CD8 memory. Overall study results and limits: Sampling included only blood; tissue repertoires likely differ. Clonotype sharing across donors was expected to vary with sequencing depth.

V dropped 6 bases and J dropped 2 bases, with 13 bases sitting between them. CDR3 length equals 14 residues. Germline V gene lookup returns CDR1 SEHNR and CDR2 FQNEAQ (reference sequence). A word on this clone: The antigen is not known.

Over several immunoSEQ plates, each subset's genomic DNA was distributed in even portions. Repertoires were generated with immunoSEQ multiplex PCR, while TCRdb's copy carries only in-frame clones and drops some. The sample holds hundreds of thousands of clones, around 74% seen once. Sequencing was performed on memory CD4+ T cells sorted from blood. The subset denotes: CD45RA-negative fraction. The V gene is TRBV7-9, the J gene TRBJ1-2; weak D call: TRBD1 (5 bases). The receptor was isolated from a man younger than 45 in good health. CDR3 DNA: TGTGCCAGCAGTTTTGGCACAGGAAACTATGGCTACACCTTC. It translates to CASSFGTGNYGYTF.